This entry describes one TCR beta chain. The antigen is undetermined. Treatment of patients with chemo-refractory metastatic non-small-cell lung cancer consisted of focal radiation plus CTLA-4 blockade with ipilimumab. This sample was taken from a study of radiotherapy plus CTLA-4 blockade in lung cancer. J lost 4 bases, V lost 6 bases, and 17 bases had no gene match. The CDR3 is 18 amino acids. CDR1 and CDR2 (germline): LNHDA, SQIVND (reference sequence). Study-level results: Blood saw expansion of tumor-derived TCR clones after radiotherapy plus ipilimumab. The authors reported that early blood T cell clone dynamics, with interferon-beta, best predicted response.

Assay: immunoSEQ multiplex PCR; the TCRdb copy retains only in-frame clones and omits some. This table holds about 54,000 clones, roughly 84% found once. J is TRBJ1-1 and V is TRBV19; 10 bases align to TRBD1. The clonotype was recovered from a human donor with non-small cell lung cancer who had a partial response to radiotherapy plus ipilimumab. The sequencing used peripheral blood, collected from a patient treated with radiotherapy plus ipilimumab. CDR3 DNA sequence: TGTGCCAGTAGACCCAATGCCCACACTGGACAGGGGGGCACTGAAGCTTTCTTT. It codes for CASRPNAHTGQGGTEAFF.